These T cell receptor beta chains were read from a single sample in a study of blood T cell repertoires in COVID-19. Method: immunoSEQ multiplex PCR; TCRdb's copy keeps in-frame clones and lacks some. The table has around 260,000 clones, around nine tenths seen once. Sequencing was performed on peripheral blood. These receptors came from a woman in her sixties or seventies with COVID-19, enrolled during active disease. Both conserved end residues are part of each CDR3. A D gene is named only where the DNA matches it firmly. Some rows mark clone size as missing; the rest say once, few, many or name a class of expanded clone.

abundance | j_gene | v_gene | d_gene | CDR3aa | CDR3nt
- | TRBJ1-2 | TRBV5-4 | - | CASSPNTGFGGYGYTF | TGTGCCAGCAGCCCCAACACGGGATTCGGGGGCTATGGCTACACCTTC
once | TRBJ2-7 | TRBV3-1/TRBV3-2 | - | CASSQSSGSSYEQYF | TGTGCCAGCAGCCAAAGCAGCGGGTCATCCTACGAGCAGTACTTC
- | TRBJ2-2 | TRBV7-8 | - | CASSLVYNLNTGELFF | TGTGCCAGCAGCTTAGTTTATAACTTGAACACCGGGGAGCTGTTTTTT
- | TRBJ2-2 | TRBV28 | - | CASSFPGAPTGELFF | TGTGCCAGCAGTTTCCCAGGGGCCCCCACCGGGGAGCTGTTTTTT
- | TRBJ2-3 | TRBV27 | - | CASSLAAGWDTDTQYF | TGTGCCAGCAGTTTAGCGGCAGGGTGGGACACAGATACGCAGTATTTT
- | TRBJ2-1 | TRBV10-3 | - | CAISEGRGSYNEQFF | TGTGCCATCAGTGAGGGCAGGGGCTCCTACAATGAGCAGTTCTTC
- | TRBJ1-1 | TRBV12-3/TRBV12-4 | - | CASSTGMNTEAFF | TGTGCCAGCAGCACCGGTATGAACACTGAAGCTTTCTTT
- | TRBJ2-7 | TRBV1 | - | CTSSQVGPVAWREVFYEQYF | TGCACCAGCAGCCAAGTGGGACCGGTAGCGTGGCGGGAGGTTTTTTACGAGCAGTACTTC
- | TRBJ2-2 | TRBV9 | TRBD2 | CASSVSGSSGGELFF | TGTGCCAGCAGCGTCAGCGGGAGCTCTGGCGGGGAGCTGTTTTTT
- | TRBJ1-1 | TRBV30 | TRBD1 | CAWSSGTGMNTEAFF | TGTGCCTGGAGTTCGGGGACAGGCATGAACACTGAAGCTTTCTTT
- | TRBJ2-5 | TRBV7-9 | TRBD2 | CASSSLAGVLGETQYF | TGTGCCAGCAGCTCGTTAGCGGGAGTGTTAGGAGAGACCCAGTACTTC
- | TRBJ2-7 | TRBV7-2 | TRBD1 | CASSSRSRDRNYEQYF | TGTGCCAGCAGCTCGAGAAGCCGGGACAGGAACTACGAGCAGTACTTC
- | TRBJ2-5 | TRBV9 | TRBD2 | CASSVGLAGLETQYF | TGTGCCAGCAGCGTGGGACTAGCGGGTCTGGAGACCCAGTACTTC
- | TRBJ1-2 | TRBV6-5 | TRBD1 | CASRGTVNYGYTF | TGTGCCAGCAGAGGGACAGTCAACTATGGCTACACCTTC
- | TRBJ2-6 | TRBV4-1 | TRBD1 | CASSQPIHRGLTGANVLTF | TGCGCCAGCAGCCAACCCATCCACAGGGGGCTTACTGGGGCCAACGTCCTGACTTTC
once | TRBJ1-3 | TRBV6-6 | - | CASRERVLGGNTIYF | TGTGCCAGCAGAGAACGGGTTCTGGGTGGAAACACCATATATTTT
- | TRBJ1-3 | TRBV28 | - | CASSLAARINTIYF | TGTGCCAGCAGTTTAGCGGCCCGCATCAACACCATATATTTT
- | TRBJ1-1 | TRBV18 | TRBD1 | CASSPGTGEGNTEAFF | TGTGCCAGCTCACCCGGGACAGGGGAAGGAAACACTGAAGCTTTCTTT
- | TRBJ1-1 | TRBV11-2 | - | CASSVSRNTEAFF | TGTGCCAGCAGCGTATCCAGGAACACTGAAGCTTTCTTT
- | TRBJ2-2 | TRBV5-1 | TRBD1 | CASSLTPRGQGVGANTGELFF | TGCGCCAGCAGCTTGACCCCACGGGGACAGGGGGTGGGCGCGAACACCGGGGAGCTGTTTTTT
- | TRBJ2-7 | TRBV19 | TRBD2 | CASMRDYLYEQYF | TGTGCCAGTATGCGGGACTACCTCTACGAGCAGTACTTC
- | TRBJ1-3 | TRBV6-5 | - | CASSPTGSGNTIYF | TGTGCCAGCAGTCCAACAGGCTCTGGAAACACCATATATTTT
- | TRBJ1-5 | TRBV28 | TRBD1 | CASKTGGHQPQHF | TGTGCCAGCAAGACAGGGGGACATCAGCCCCAGCATTTT
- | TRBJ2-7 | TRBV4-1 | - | CASSQEGGQKSYEQYF | TGCGCCAGCAGCCAAGAGGGGGGGCAAAAATCCTACGAGCAGTACTTC
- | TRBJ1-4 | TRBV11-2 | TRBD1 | CASSFPLDRGVGEKLFF | TGTGCCAGCAGCTTCCCCTTGGACAGGGGCGTTGGGGAAAAACTGTTTTTT
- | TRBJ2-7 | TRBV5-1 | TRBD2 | CASSALAGGLGEQYF | TGCGCCAGCAGCGCCTTAGCGGGAGGGCTTGGCGAGCAGTACTTC
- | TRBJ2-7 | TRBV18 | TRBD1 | CASSPRGQGEYEQYF | TGTGCCAGCTCACCGCGGGGACAGGGGGAATACGAGCAGTACTTC